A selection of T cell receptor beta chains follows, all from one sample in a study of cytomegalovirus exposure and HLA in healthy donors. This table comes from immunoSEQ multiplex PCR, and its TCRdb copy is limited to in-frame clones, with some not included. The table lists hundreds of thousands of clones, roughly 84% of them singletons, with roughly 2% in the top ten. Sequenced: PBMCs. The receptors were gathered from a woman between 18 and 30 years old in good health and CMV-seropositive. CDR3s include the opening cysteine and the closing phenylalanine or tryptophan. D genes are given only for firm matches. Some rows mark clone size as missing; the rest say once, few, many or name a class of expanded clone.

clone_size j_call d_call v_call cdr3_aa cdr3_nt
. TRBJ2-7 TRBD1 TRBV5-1 CASNNRTFSGQGKYEQYF TGCGCCAGCAACAATAGAACATTTTCGGGACAGGGAAAATACGAGCAGTACTTC
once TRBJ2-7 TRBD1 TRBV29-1 CGVWQGAYEQYF TGCGGCGTTTGGCAGGGGGCCTACGAGCAGTACTTC
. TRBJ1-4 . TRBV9 CASSVSGATNEKLFF TGTGCCAGCAGCGTTTCCGGTGCAACTAATGAAAAACTGTTTTTT
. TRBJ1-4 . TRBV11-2 CASSLGRGEGEKLFF TGTGCCAGCAGCTTAGGCCGGGGAGAGGGCGAAAAACTGTTTTTT
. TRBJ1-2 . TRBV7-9 CAGGDGQGLNYGYTF TGTGCCGGGGGGGATGGGCAGGGGCTGAACTATGGCTACACCTTC
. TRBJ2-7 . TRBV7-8 CASSLPWGHHDSYEQYF TGTGCCAGCAGCTTACCGTGGGGACACCATGACTCCTACGAGCAGTACTTC
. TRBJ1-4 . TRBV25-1 CASGWTATNEKLFF TGTGCCAGCGGCTGGACAGCAACTAATGAAAAACTGTTTTTT
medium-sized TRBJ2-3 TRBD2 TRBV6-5 CASSYSTGGPDTQYF TGTGCCAGCAGTTACTCGACGGGAGGGCCAGATACGCAGTATTTT
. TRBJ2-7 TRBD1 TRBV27 CASSHGTGTYEQYF TGTGCCAGCAGTCACGGGACAGGGACCTACGAGCAGTACTTC
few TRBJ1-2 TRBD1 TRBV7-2 CASSPREWTGSYGYTF TGTGCCAGCAGCCCCCGGGAGTGGACAGGTTCCTATGGCTACACCTTC
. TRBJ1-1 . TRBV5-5 CASSWANTEAFF TGTGCCAGCAGCTGGGCGAACACTGAAGCTTTCTTT
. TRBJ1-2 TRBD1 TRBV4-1 CASSPQTGDTYGYTF TGCGCCAGCAGCCCTCAGACAGGGGATACCTATGGCTACACCTTC
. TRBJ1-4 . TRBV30 CAWSGRFGGDEKLFF TGTGCCTGGAGTGGACGGTTCGGGGGGGATGAAAAACTGTTTTTT
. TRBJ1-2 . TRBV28 CASNSGPRRDGYTF TGTGCCAGCAATTCAGGTCCCCGGAGGGATGGCTACACCTTC
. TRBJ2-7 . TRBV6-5 CASSYIRGQLSYEQYF TGTGCCAGCAGTTATATCCGAGGGCAGCTCTCCTACGAGCAGTACTTC
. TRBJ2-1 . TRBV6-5 CASSYSTAGSYNEQFF TGTGCCAGCAGTTACTCGACGGCAGGCTCCTACAATGAGCAGTTCTTC
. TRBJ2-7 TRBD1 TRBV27 CASSKQGSEQYF TGTGCCAGCAGCAAACAGGGGTCCGAGCAGTACTTC
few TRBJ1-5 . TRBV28 CASNRGRSNQPQHF TGTGCCAGCAATAGGGGGAGAAGCAATCAGCCCCAGCATTTT
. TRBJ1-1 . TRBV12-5 CASGWDTQAFF TGTGCTAGTGGTTGGGACACACAAGCTTTCTTT
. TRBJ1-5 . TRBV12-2 CASRLPVLTTYEGNQPQHF TGTGCAAGTCGCTTACCAGTCCTCACTACCTATGAGGGCAATCAGCCCCAGCATTTT
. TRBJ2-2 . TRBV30 CAWTTGPGELFF TGTGCCTGGACCACAGGGCCCGGGGAGCTGTTTTTT
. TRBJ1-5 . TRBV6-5 CASSPYSNQPQHF TGTGCCAGCAGCCCGTATAGCAATCAGCCCCAGCATTTT
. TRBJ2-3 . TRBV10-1 CASSGGRGRTDTQYF TGCGCCAGCAGTGGAGGCAGGGGGAGGACAGATACGCAGTATTTT
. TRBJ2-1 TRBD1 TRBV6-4 CASSDSATGDYNEQFF TGTGCCAGCAGTGACTCTGCGACAGGGGACTACAATGAGCAGTTCTTC
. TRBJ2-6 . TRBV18 CASSPPGLRSGANVLTF TGTGCCAGCTCGCCTCCGGGACTTCGCTCTGGGGCCAACGTCCTGACTTTC
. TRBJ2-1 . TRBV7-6 CASSSVRGEQFF TGTGCCAGCAGCTCCGTAAGGGGGGAGCAGTTCTTC
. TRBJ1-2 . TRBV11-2 CASSPSRGSGVFGYTF TGTGCCAGCAGCCCTTCCCGCGGCTCAGGGGTCTTCGGCTACACCTTC
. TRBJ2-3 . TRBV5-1 CASPFRGILTDTQYF TGCGCCAGCCCCTTTCGCGGGATTCTAACAGATACGCAGTATTTT
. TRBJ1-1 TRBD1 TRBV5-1 CASSLKQGISTEAFF TGCGCCAGCAGCTTAAAACAGGGGATAAGCACTGAAGCTTTCTTT
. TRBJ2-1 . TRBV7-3 CASSLNKQIIYNEQFF TGTGCCAGCAGCTTAAACAAACAGATTATATACAATGAGCAGTTCTTC
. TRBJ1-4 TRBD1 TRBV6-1 CASSEAGQGTTNEKLFF TGTGCCAGCAGTGAAGCGGGACAGGGTACAACTAATGAAAAACTGTTTTTT
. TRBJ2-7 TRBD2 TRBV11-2 CASSLVSGRSYEQYF TGTGCCAGCAGCTTAGTTAGCGGGAGATCCTACGAGCAGTACTTC
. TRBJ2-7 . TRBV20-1 CSASLDYEQYF TGCAGTGCTAGTCTAGATTACGAGCAGTACTTC
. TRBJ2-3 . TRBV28 CASSLNSGADTQYF TGTGCCAGCAGTTTAAACAGCGGCGCAGATACGCAGTATTTT
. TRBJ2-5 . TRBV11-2 CASSLLPETQYF TGTGCCAGCAGCTTACTCCCAGAGACCCAGTACTTC
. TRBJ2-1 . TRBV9 CASSQNRVSSYNEQFF TGTGCCAGCAGTCAAAACAGGGTCAGCTCCTACAATGAGCAGTTCTTC
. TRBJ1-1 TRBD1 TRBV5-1 CASSLNRGYAEAFF TGCGCCAGCAGCTTGAACAGGGGGTACGCTGAAGCTTTCTTT
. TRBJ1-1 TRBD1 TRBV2 CASSPFGQGATEAFF TGTGCCAGCAGTCCTTTCGGGCAGGGGGCAACTGAAGCTTTCTTT
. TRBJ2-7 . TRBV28 CASSLVDQRDEQYF TGTGCCAGCAGTTTAGTCGACCAGCGGGACGAGCAGTACTTC
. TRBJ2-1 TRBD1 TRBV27 CASSPRTGGLYNEQFF TGTGCCAGCAGTCCTCGGACAGGGGGACTCTACAATGAGCAGTTCTTC
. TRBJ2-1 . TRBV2 CASGDPGSEQFF TGTGCCAGCGGAGACCCCGGGTCTGAGCAGTTCTTC
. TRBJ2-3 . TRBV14 CASSQPVSVTGDTQYF TGTGCCAGCAGCCAACCCGTTTCGGTCACAGGAGATACGCAGTATTTT
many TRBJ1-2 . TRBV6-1 CASSVQGSGTNGYTF TGTGCCAGCAGTGTGCAGGGATCTGGCACGAATGGCTACACCTTC
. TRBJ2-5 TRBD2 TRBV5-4 CASSYQGGETQYF TGTGCCAGCAGCTATCAGGGAGGGGAGACCCAGTACTTC
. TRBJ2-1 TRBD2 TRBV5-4 CASSLAEGRGQFF TGTGCCAGCAGCTTGGCCGAGGGGAGGGGTCAGTTCTTC
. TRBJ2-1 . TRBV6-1 CATGTAYNEQFF TGTGCCACCGGGACTGCCTACAATGAGCAGTTCTTC
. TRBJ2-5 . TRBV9 CASSVASQETQYF TGTGCCAGCAGCGTAGCTAGTCAAGAGACCCAGTACTTC
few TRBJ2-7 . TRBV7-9 CASSPTGSYYEQYF TGTGCCAGCAGCCCTACAGGGTCCTATTACGAGCAGTACTTC
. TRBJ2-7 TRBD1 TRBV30 CAWGPDRVRSQYF TGTGCCTGGGGACCTGACAGGGTACGAAGTCAGTACTTC
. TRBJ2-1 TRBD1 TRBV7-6 CASRGTGTIEQFF TGTGCCAGCAGGGGGACAGGGACGATTGAGCAGTTCTTC